The 32 T cell receptor beta chains below were found in one sample sequenced in a study of blood T cells in healthy people across ages. The authors ran a second PCR of about 7 to 11 cycles using a sample-barcoded 5' primer and a J-beta primer mix. Using its own MiXCR run on the 5' RACE reads, TCRdb lists one record per CDR3 protein. The table shows about 730,000 distinct CDR3 sequences, with around 46% occurring only once. Sequenced input: blood. The source is an older woman in good health.

This clonotype was detected a few times. The gene calls are TRBV7-9 and TRBJ1-4; D is ambiguous. The germline V and J ends were trimmed by 5 bases and 0 bases, with 10 bases remaining between them. The CDR3 is 15 residues long. The germline V gene has CDR1 SEHNR and CDR2 FQNEAQ (reference sequence). DNA of the CDR3: TGTGCCAGCAGCCGGGCGTTGGCAACTAATGAAAAACTGTTTTTT. Protein: CASSRALATNEKLFF.

In the case of this clonotype: This may come from a read error, since a much larger clone is one base off. The CDR3 does not end in the conserved phenylalanine or tryptophan, so this is likely a read error. CDR3 region: CSVEGGRYEQYS. CDR3 DNA sequence: TGCAGCGTTGAGGGGGGACGGTACGAGCAGTACTCC. The chain carries TRBV29-1 and TRBJ2-7, with a tentative D call TRBD2 (6 bases). CDR1 is SQVTM and CDR2 is ANQGSEA in the germline V gene. This CDR3 has 12 residues. V lost 3 bases and J 4 bases, leaving 10 bases between the germline ends.

The J gene is TRBJ2-4, the V gene TRBV20-1; TRBD1 matches 7 bases. The J call may be wrong; the DNA end is better matched by TRBJ2-7. Germline values: CDR1 DFQATT, CDR2 SNEGSKA (reference sequence). The CDR3 extends over 16 amino acids. The CDR3 is CSALHFQQGTTYEQYF. CDR3 nucleotide sequence: TGCAGTGCTCTACACTTCCAACAGGGGACCACCTACGAGCAGTACTTC.

The V and J genes are TRBV2 and TRBJ2-5, with D possibly TRBD2 on 5 matching bases. The ends were cut back, 5 bases at V and 2 bases at J, with 9 bases in the middle. This CDR3 has 13 amino acids. Germline V gene data show CDR1 as SNHLY and CDR2 as FYNNEI. CDR3 bases: TGTGCCAGCAGTCCGGACTGGCAAGAGACCCAGTACTTC. This translates into CASSPDWQETQYF.

This clonotype was observed a handful of times. This sequence joins TRBV10-1 and TRBJ2-1; D ambiguous. Germline assignment: CDR1 WNHNN and CDR2 SYGVQD (reference sequence). The CDR3 spans 16 residues. V shed 3 bases and J shed 0 bases, with 12 bases lying between them. As DNA, the CDR3 is TGCGCCAGCAGTGAACCAGGAAAGAGCTCCTACAATGAGCAGTTCTTC. This translates into CASSEPGKSSYNEQFF.

This chain joins TRBV12-3 or TRBV12-4 and TRBJ2-5; 12 positions match TRBD2. Losses at the gene ends were 2 bases for V and 11 bases for J; bases not matched to a gene: 15. The CDR3 is made up of 17 amino acids. The CDR3 sequence: CASSLSSGGAPYNEQYF. CDR3 nucleotides: TGTGCCAGCAGTTTATCTAGCGGGGGGGCGCCCTACAATGAGCAGTACTTC.

This clonotype was found many times. The V and J genes are TRBV29-1 and TRBJ2-1; 7 positions agree with TRBD1. This CDR3 spans 12 amino acids. CDR1 SQVTM and CDR2 ANQGSEA come from the germline V gene. Trimming at V came to 7 bases and at J to 4 bases, leaving 4 bases not matched to a gene. CDR3 coding DNA: TGCAGCGAAGGGACAGCTTACAATGAGCAGTTCTTC. Amino acids: CSEGTAYNEQFF.

The V gene is TRBV13, the J gene TRBJ1-1; 8 nucleotides agree with TRBD1. Unmatched junction bases numbered 15, after V lost 8 bases and J lost 10 bases. Germline CDR1 is PRHDT and CDR2 is FYEKMQ (reference sequence). This CDR3 is built from 14 residues. The CDR3 bases are TGTGCCAGCCGCCGGACAGGGAGGGATGGAGGAGCTTTCTTT. Translation gives CASRRTGRDGGAFF.

This clonotype appeared a few times. The rearrangement joins TRBV10-3 to TRBJ1-5; TRBD1 matches at 7 bases. The CDR3 contains 14 residues. Trimming took 3 bases from V and 3 from J; bases not matched to a gene: 2. Germline V gene data show CDR1 as ENHRY and CDR2 as SYGVKD. The CDR3 nucleotides are TGTGCCATCAGTGACAGGGGGGACAATCAGCCCCAGCATTTT. This encodes CAISDRGDNQPQHF.

The gene calls are TRBV15 and TRBJ2-1; TRBD1 is a possible D gene (5 bases). Trimming stripped 0 bases from V and 2 bases from J, with 8 bases between. The CDR3 is 15 amino acids. Germline V gene data show CDR1 as LNHNV and CDR2 as YYDKDF (reference sequence). CDR3 sequence: CATSREGLAYNEQFF. Here the CDR3 DNA reads TGTGCCACCAGCAGAGAGGGGCTAGCCTACAATGAGCAGTTCTTC.

A few counts support this clonotype. The chain couples TRBV7-2 to TRBJ2-7; possible D gene TRBD2, 6 bases. The V gene lost 7 bases and the J gene lost 4 bases, with 17 bases spanning the gap. CDR1 and CDR2 from the germline V gene are SGHTA and FQGNSA. The CDR3 consists of 14 residues. In DNA form, the CDR3 reads TGTGCCAGCACGGCGGGAAGTCCTTTATACGAGCAGTACTTC. Protein product: CASTAGSPLYEQYF.

This clonotype was recorded a few times. The gene calls are TRBV6-1 and TRBJ2-5; D is perhaps TRBD2 (6 bases). CDR1 is MNHNS and CDR2 is SASEGT in the germline V gene. V was shortened by 6 bases and J by 6 bases, with 14 bases between the two germline ends. The length of the CDR3 is 13 residues. The CDR3 here is CASRRRGEKTQYF. The DNA for the CDR3 is TGTGCCAGCAGAAGGAGGGGTGAAAAGACCCAGTACTTC.

This clonotype was counted at least ten times. The chain has TRBV4-2 and TRBJ2-7; D uncertain. V was clipped by 4 bases and J by 5 bases, with 12 bases between them. CDR1 and CDR2 from the germline V gene are LGHNA and YNFKEQ. This CDR3 is built from 13 residues. The CDR3 coding sequence is TGTGCCAGCAGCCTAAGGGCCGGTAACGAGCAGTACTTC. This gives the protein CASSLRAGNEQYF.

As DNA, the CDR3 is TGTGCCATCAGTGACCTTGGACAGCCTAGTAATGAAAAACTGTTTTTT. The encoded protein is CAISDLGQPSNEKLFF. The rearrangement uses TRBV10-3 and TRBJ1-4; D perhaps matches TRBD1 (6 bases). With 3 bases removed from V and 4 bases from J, the gap between germline ends came to 15 bases. Per the germline V gene, CDR1 is ENHRY and CDR2 is SYGVKD. This CDR3 comprises 16 residues.

Notes on this clonotype: A junction boundary mismatches the germline segment, possibly from a read error. The chain combines TRBV2 with TRBJ2-1, with 9 bases identical to TRBD2. CDR1 is SNHLY and CDR2 is FYNNEI in the germline V gene. The CDR3 runs to 16 residues. The DNA of the CDR3 is TGTGCCGGCAGTGAGGCCAGCGGGAGGATATACAATGAGCAGTTCTTC. It translates to CAGSEASGRIYNEQFF.

This clonotype came up many times. V and J are TRBV5-1 and TRBJ2-7; TRBD2 matches 10 bases. This CDR3 has 15 residues. V lost 4 bases to trimming and J lost 3 bases; unmatched junction nucleotides: 7. Germline CDR1 and CDR2: SGHRS and YFSETQ. Here the CDR3 reads CASSGGTSDGYEQYF. As DNA, the CDR3 is TGCGCCAGCAGCGGCGGGACTAGCGATGGCTACGAGCAGTACTTC.

This clonotype was seen a few times. The chain combines TRBV15 with TRBJ2-7; maybe TRBD1 (6 bases). Germline V gene data show CDR1 as LNHNV and CDR2 as YYDKDF (reference sequence). Trimming took off 0 bases at V and 0 bases at J, with 12 bases between the two ends. The CDR3 runs to 16 residues. Here the CDR3 DNA reads TGTGCCACCAGCAGAGACCCAGGGGTACTCTCCTACGAGCAGTACTTC. This encodes CATSRDPGVLSYEQYF.

As for this clonotype: A read error may be the cause here, since a much bigger clone is one base away. The chain joins TRBV7-7 to TRBJ2-7; 14 nucleotides match TRBD2. The CDR3 consists of 14 residues. After removal of 5 bases from V and 6 bases from J, the junction contained 3 bases not matched to a gene. The germline V gene has CDR1 SSHAT and CDR2 FNYEAQ (reference sequence). For the CDR3, the DNA is TGTGCCAGCAGCACGGGACTAGCGGGAGCCGAGCAGTACTTC. It is translated as CASSTGLAGAEQYF.

V is TRBV4-1 and J is TRBJ1-2; D might be TRBD1 (5 bases). This CDR3 has 15 residues. V shed 0 bases and J shed 8 bases, with 16 bases lying between them. In germline, CDR1 is MGHRA, CDR2 YSYEKL. DNA for the CDR3: TGCGCCAGCAGCCAAGAAAACTCAGGGAAAGGAGGCTACACCTTC. Encoded protein: CASSQENSGKGGYTF.

The CDR3 reads CASSAGDRVGYGYTF. CDR3 coding DNA: TGTGCCAGCAGCGCAGGGGACAGGGTCGGCTATGGCTACACCTTC. The V and J genes are TRBV9 and TRBJ1-2, with 9 bases identical to TRBD1. The CDR3 covers 15 residues. Germline V gives CDR1 SGDLS, CDR2 YYNGEE. V lost 3 bases to trimming and J lost 4 bases; unmatched junction nucleotides: 7.

This clonotype occurred a few times. This rearrangement joins TRBV29-1 to TRBJ2-7, with TRBD1 matching over 7 bases. The CDR3 spans 13 residues. Per the germline V gene, CDR1 is SQVTM and CDR2 is ANQGSEA. V was pared by 7 bases and J by 3 bases, with 9 bases of the junction left unmatched. In DNA form, the CDR3 reads TGCAGCGGTGCGCACAGGGGAAACTACGAGCAGTACTTC. It codes for CSGAHRGNYEQYF.

This clonotype was seen only once. The rearrangement joins TRBV15 to TRBJ2-5; 10 bases agree with TRBD1. The junction had 1 base not matched to a gene; V was cut back by 5 bases and J by 4 bases. CDR1 is LNHNV, CDR2 YYDKDF, per germline (reference sequence). The CDR3 is 13 amino acids. The CDR3 protein is CATSGQGGETQYF. Written as DNA, the CDR3 is TGTGCCACCAGCGGACAGGGGGGAGAGACCCAGTACTTC.

Many counts were recorded for this clonotype. J is TRBJ2-1 and V is TRBV5-6, with D possibly TRBD1 on 6 matching bases. Looked up from germline, CDR1 is SGHDT and CDR2 is YYEEEE. The CDR3 extends over 12 amino acids. The germline V and J ends were trimmed by 5 bases and 8 bases, with 11 bases remaining between them. The CDR3 is CASRGAGDEQFF. The CDR3 DNA reads TGTGCCAGCAGGGGGGCCGGGGATGAGCAGTTCTTC.

The rearrangement uses TRBV18 and TRBJ1-1; D is uncertain. The germline V gene has CDR1 KGHSH and CDR2 LQKENI. The CDR3 is 13 residues long. The V end was cut by 2 bases, the J end by 3 bases, with 7 bases between. This CDR3 reads CASSPVVDTEAFF. The CDR3, as DNA: TGTGCCAGCTCACCAGTGGTGGACACTGAAGCTTTCTTT.

The table lists this clonotype with many counts. The chain carries TRBV13 and TRBJ2-7; D remains ambiguous. Trimming stripped 5 bases from V and 6 bases from J, with 20 bases between. Germline V gene lookup returns CDR1 PRHDT and CDR2 FYEKMQ (reference sequence). The CDR3 length is 15 residues. CDR3 sequence (DNA): TGTGCCAGCAGCCCCCGACCCCCCCTGGGCCTCGAGCAGTACTTC. Translation: CASSPRPPLGLEQYF.

This clonotype was seen a few times. This rearrangement joins TRBV10-3 to TRBJ1-6; D is ambiguous. Per the germline V gene, CDR1 is ENHRY and CDR2 is SYGVKD. Trimming took off 11 bases at V and 5 bases at J, with 7 bases between the two ends. The CDR3 consists of 11 residues. CDR3 DNA: TGTGCCTCGCAAGATAATTCACCCCTCCACTTT. Its protein is CASQDNSPLHF.

The rearrangement links TRBV20-1 to TRBJ2-7, with TRBD2 as a possible D gene (5 bases). V was shortened by 3 bases and J by 0 bases, with 12 bases between the two germline ends. There are 14 residues in the CDR3. Germline V gene sequence: CDR1 DFQATT, CDR2 SNEGSKA (reference sequence). The DNA of the CDR3 is TGCAGTGCTAGTCCTAGCAGGAGCTCCTACGAGCAGTACTTC. It is translated as CSASPSRSSYEQYF.

V is TRBV11-2 and J is TRBJ2-7, with TRBD2 identical over 11 bases. The germline V gene encodes CDR1 SGHAT and CDR2 FQNNGV. V lost 4 bases to trimming and J lost 6 bases; unmatched junction nucleotides: 20. This CDR3 contains 19 residues. The CDR3 nucleotides read TGTGCCAGCAGCTCCCGATCCGGGACTAGCGGAGATGGGCCCGGCGAGCAGTACTTC. Its protein product is CASSSRSGTSGDGPGEQYF.

The V gene is TRBV29-1, the J gene TRBJ2-3, with TRBD1 as a possible D gene (6 bases). Trimming shortened V by 5 bases and J by 2 bases, and 8 bases separated the two germline ends. Per germline, CDR1 SQVTM and CDR2 ANQGSEA. The CDR3 length is 12 residues. CDR3 in amino acids: CSVQGTTDTQYF. As DNA, the CDR3 is TGCAGCGTTCAGGGGACCACAGATACGCAGTATTTT.

This chain links TRBV29-1 with TRBJ2-2, with 10 bases aligning to TRBD1. This CDR3 contains 13 residues. CDR1 and CDR2 (germline): SQVTM, ANQGSEA. V dropped 7 bases and J dropped 5; count of bases not matched to a gene: 4. The DNA for the CDR3 is TGCAGCGGACAGGGGGCCGAAACCGGGGAGCTGTTTTTT. Amino acid sequence: CSGQGAETGELFF.

The table lists this clonotype with a count of one. The junction and the germline gene differ at one end; a read error may be behind it. The J gene is TRBJ2-1, the V gene TRBV11-2, with TRBD2 matching over 10 bases. The CDR3 totals 21 residues. Germline CDR1 and CDR2: SGHAT and FQNNGV. The CDR3 sequence is CASSLDEATRTSGSLGDERFF. Written as DNA, the CDR3 is TGTGCCAGCAGCTTAGATGAAGCAACCCGGACTAGCGGTTCCCTTGGGGATGAGCGGTTCTTC.

This chain connects TRBV7-3 to TRBJ2-2; possible D gene TRBD2, 6 bases. This CDR3 comprises 15 residues. Looked up from germline, CDR1 is SGHTA and CDR2 is FQGTGA. Trimming took 6 bases from V and 3 from J, leaving 14 bases between them. CDR3 sequence: CASSTAGLHTGELFF. DNA for the CDR3: TGTGCCAGCAGTACGGCGGGACTCCACACCGGGGAGCTGTTTTTT. Full variable domain (outside the CDR3, taken from reference TRBV7-3 and TRBJ2-2): GAGVSQTPSNKVTEKGKYVELRCDPISGHTALYWYRQSLGQGPEFLIYFQGTGAADDSGLPNDRFFAVRPEGSVSTLKIQRTERGDSAVYLCASSTAGLHTGELFFGEGSRLTVL.